The entry below describes one T cell receptor beta chain. Its antigen specificity is not known. Base qualities are not at hand, and no much larger clone is one base apart. To prepare the library, the immunoSEQ multiplex PCR assay was applied. For the multiplex PCR, a mixture combining 60 forward primers for TCR Vbeta segments and 13 reverse primers for TCR Jbeta segments was used. The CDR3 region of rearranged TCR beta genes was amplified from genomic DNA by a multiplex PCR assay. The Illumina HiSeq System was used to sequence the amplified TCR beta libraries as 87-base-pair reads. Per the authors' processing: A later analysis tallied around 87 million unique TCR beta chains across the 550 to 850 repertoires, and around 10 million of those chains were shared by two or more donors. To remove PCR and sequencing errors, raw reads were error-corrected and collapsed into unique sequences using a nearest-neighbor algorithm that merged closely related sequences. Alignment of CDR3 sequences to IMGT reference sequences was used to assign V, D and J gene segments. Each retained sequence needed at least a six-nucleotide match to both a V gene segment and a J gene segment. Rearrangements were called productive when the CDR3 lacked stop codons and stayed in frame with V and J; all others were non-productive. CDR3 was defined by IMGT convention, running from the second conserved V-encoded cysteine to the conserved J-encoded phenylalanine. Sequences without an unambiguous match to a single V gene segment were excluded from the earlier analysis of a few hundred of the donors. In an earlier analysis of a few hundred of the donors, a V segment was called functional when productive rearrangements were above 56.7%, and segregating when the standard deviation between donors exceeded 5%. A statistical classification framework was built for diagnosing cytomegalovirus status from the catalog of TCR beta chain sequences. V and J gene assignment, in a later analysis, came from comparing TCR nucleotide sequences with IMGT/GENE-DB human TR gene sequences. The TCRdist pipeline was used in a later analysis to assign CDR3 sequences and most-parsimonious VDJ recombination scenarios. In a later analysis, each TCR beta chain was defined by its CDR3 amino acid sequence together with its V-gene family, and reads without a unique V-gene family were excluded. A later analysis removed roughly 590 highly shared, low-generation-probability nucleotide sequences to deal with suspected cross-contamination and a sequencing artifact. For each public chain, a later analysis derived a clonal expansion index from normalized ranks of inferred template counts within each repertoire. A later analysis computed generation probabilities with a VDJ recombination model fitted to out-of-frame rearrangements, and checked the results against IGoR. Hypergeometric tests were used in a later analysis to score TCR-TCR, TCR-HLA and TCR-CMV co-occurrence, with a repertoire-size bias correction applied to the TCR pairs. To estimate false discovery rates, a later analysis permuted the HLA or CMV assignments 20 times. A later analysis grouped co-occurring TCRs with DBSCAN, adding TCRdist sequence similarity when clustering within HLA-allele-positive subsets. Repertoires with fewer than 30,000 or more than 120,000 public chains, plus five repertoires with anomalous nucleotide sharing, were excluded from co-occurrence clustering. In TCRdb, the immuneACCESS table is reduced to in-frame sequences with V and J assigned. These tables do not hold every clone; where another copy was compared, an unresolved V gene accounts for under half, and the others remain unexplained. The V and J calls and clone size were taken over from that table, and D and trimming were inferred from the DNA. The sample table holds 120,000 to 150,000 clones, of which around three quarters were seen once. The ten largest clones represent about 13% of the sample.

This sample was included in a study of cytomegalovirus exposure and HLA in healthy donors (dated by TCRdb to 2016 to 2017). Concerning the study at large: In an earlier analysis of some 550 of the donors, about 260 Gb of sequence data and 95 million to 130 million unique TCR beta sequences from 180 million or so T cells were reported. An early release covering around 630 HLA-typed donors comprised 250 to 350 gigabases of sequencing data and about 90 million unique TCR sequences. Among the roughly 430 genotyped donors, 81% belonged to the genetic ancestry cluster associated with self-reported Caucasian donors. The study was designed to test whether signatures of past pathogen exposure could be identified by cataloging public T cell receptors. The study profiled the T cell repertoires of more than 500 subjects by immunosequencing and related them to cytomegalovirus serostatus. A separate validation cohort of roughly 120 different subjects was used in addition to the 666-subject first cohort. To predict cytomegalovirus infection status, the study combined high-throughput TCR immunosequencing, statistical association of individual TCRs with disease status, and machine learning. In a later analysis, previously published TCR beta repertoires from 666 donors were re-analyzed and high-resolution HLA genotyping was added so that TCR occurrence patterns could be studied. In the later analysis, no new phenotypic data were used to find candidate immune exposures; instead, reliance was placed on TCR beta sequences and their occurrence across donors. An earlier analysis of several hundred of the donors used high-throughput TCR beta sequencing to judge whether each TCR beta V gene segment behaved as functional or pseudogenic. Donor age, sex, ethnicity and CMV serostatus were collected together with the repertoire data. A later genetic analysis used genome-wide SNP genotypes for about three fifths of the 666 donors, treating that subset as a discovery cohort. Every discovery cohort repertoire had been produced on one sequencing platform. Class I and class II HLA loci were covered by the typing at four-digit resolution. Typing coverage differed by locus: A, B, C, DRB1 and DQB1 were typed in about 620-630 donors, DQA1 in about 510, DPA1 in some 610, and DPB1 in approximately 450. Because of strong linkage in the cohort, four or five DR-DQ haplotypes were treated as single units for association and clustering. On average, about 240,000 unique TCR beta nucleotide sequences were sequenced per donor among about 400 genotyped donors of the cohort, with 15% to 20% of those sequences being non-productive.

Overall study results and their limits: A later genetic analysis reported fewer N-insertions in productive TCRs among donors in an Asian-associated ancestry cluster than the approximately 670-donor mean. An earlier analysis of 587 of the donors showed that most TCR beta V segments appeared in productive rearrangements either about 87% or about 30% of the time, which broadly matched IMGT annotations. Several of the top co-occurrence clusters appeared to be linked to parvovirus B19, influenza, CMV and Epstein-Barr virus, according to a later analysis. The classifier was reported to diagnose cytomegalovirus status with high specificity and sensitivity in both the original cohort and the validation cohort. In a later analysis, some 18,000 TCR beta sequences were associated with specific HLA alleles at a false discovery rate of 0.05. A further reported finding was that TCR beta sequences accurately predicted the HLA-A and HLA-B alleles for most subjects in the first cohort. Presence/absence analyses assumed roughly uniform sequencing depth across donors, an assumption that may not hold. Strong co-occurrence of HLA alleles, especially DR and DQ, made assigning TCR associations to individual alleles difficult. Because counts were too low, approximately 15 rarely observed V segments, including chromosome 9 orphons, were excluded from the earlier analysis of several hundred of the donors. While some public TCRs were present in many individuals, most TCR sequences turned up only very rarely across donors. In vitro tests confirmed that a few of the cytomegalovirus-associated TCR beta chains recognize cytomegalovirus antigens. In a later genetic analysis, a missense DCLRE1C variant was associated with V-gene and J-gene trimming of TCR beta chains, and the association was replicated in an independent cohort. HLA typing was unavailable for some donors at each locus, so association tests used only the typed subset. Correlated functional status among segregating V segments might be attributable to linkage disequilibrium, but an unknown experimental factor could not be ruled out. In a later analysis, TCR association rates were found to vary across HLA loci, with the most associated TCRs seen for DRB1 alleles and the fewest for HLA-C alleles. This cohort had only TCR beta chains sequenced, and the lack of alpha or paired-chain data limited which features could be detected. A cluster of highly shared sequence variants was judged likely to be a technical artifact of the sequencing pipeline. A later analysis found that most CMV-associated TCR beta chains appeared HLA-restricted, with HLA associations seemingly driven largely by CMV exposure. In a later analysis, HLA-associated TCR beta chains were found to be more clonally expanded and to have lower generation probabilities than equally common non-associated chains. The only immune exposure information available for the cohort was CMV serostatus. It was suggested by the authors that the approach could potentially be generalized to other disease states and immunological phenotypes. The study listed approximately 150 TCR beta chains as associated with cytomegalovirus.

The cohort was made up of 500 to 800 healthy bone marrow donors. All cohort members were sampled while nominally healthy, although unrecorded immune exposures were likely present. The donor was CMV seropositive and belonged to the group of some 290 seropositive cohort members. Each donor provided a peripheral blood sample, and peripheral blood mononuclear cells were used for TCR beta sequencing. The Qiagen DNeasy Blood Extraction Kit was used to extract genomic DNA from the blood cell samples. The sequence came from a man aged 35-49 years in good health and CMV-seropositive. The sample consisted of PBMCs.

The CDR3 region has the sequence CASSLREDGGDEKLFF. The sequenced DNA is TGTGCCAGCAGCCTCCGGGAGGACGGGGGGGATGAAAAACTGTTTTTT. This chain is built from TRBV7-2 and TRBJ1-4, with TRBD1 tentatively as D gene (5 bases match). The germline V gene encodes CDR1 SGHTA and CDR2 FQGNSA. The V and J ends are trimmed by 5 bases and 6 bases, leaving 19 bases between them. The CDR3 goes from the cysteine to the phenylalanine over 16 residues. The kept DNA is CDR3 alone, 48 bases in frame from the first base. Reference TRBV7-2 and TRBJ1-4 genes cover what lies past the CDR3, so the full variable domain is GAGVSQSPSNKVTEKGKDVELRCDPISGHTALYWYRQSLGQGLEFLIYFQGNSAPDKSGLPSDRFSAERTGGSVSTLTIQRTQQEDSAVYLCASSLREDGGDEKLFFGSGTQLSVL.